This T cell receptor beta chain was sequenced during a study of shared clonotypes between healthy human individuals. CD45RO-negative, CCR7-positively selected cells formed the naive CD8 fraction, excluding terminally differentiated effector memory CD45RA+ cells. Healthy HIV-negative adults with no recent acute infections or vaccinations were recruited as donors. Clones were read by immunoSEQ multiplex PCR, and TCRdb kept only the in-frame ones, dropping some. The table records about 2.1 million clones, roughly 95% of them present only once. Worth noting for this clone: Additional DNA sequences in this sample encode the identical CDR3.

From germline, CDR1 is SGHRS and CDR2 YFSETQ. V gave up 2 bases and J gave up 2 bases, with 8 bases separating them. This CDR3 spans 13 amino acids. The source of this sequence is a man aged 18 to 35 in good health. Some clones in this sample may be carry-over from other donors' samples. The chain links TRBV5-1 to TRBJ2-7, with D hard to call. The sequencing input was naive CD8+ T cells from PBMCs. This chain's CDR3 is CASSFGTAYEQYF. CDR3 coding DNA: TGCGCCAGCAGCTTCGGCACAGCCTACGAGCAGTACTTC.